This T cell receptor (beta chain) was sequenced during a study of PD-1 blockade in classical Hodgkin lymphoma. Study-wide results and caveats: Although disease activity or prior therapy may be involved, causes of the repertoire differences remain undefined. Prior to therapy, complete responders displayed diversity much like that of newly diagnosed patients. Reported baseline diversity: healthy donors highest, relapsed/refractory patients lowest.

The table lists this clone with a count of one. Its cognate antigen is unknown. The time point here: cycle 4 day 1 (C4D1), after six to seven weeks of nivolumab. Each of the patients experienced relapse following autologous stem cell transplantation, and their brentuximab vedotin exposure differed. Profiled with immunoSEQ multiplex PCR; TCRdb holds only in-frame clones, not every one. The data hold roughly 100,000 clones, with approximately 78% observed a single time. Trimming took 4 bases from V and 3 from J; bases not matched to a gene: 6. Germline assignment: CDR1 SGHDT and CDR2 YYEEEE. This CDR3 is built from 17 residues.

Here the sequenced sample was peripheral blood mononuclear cells (PBMCs), taken before the fourth cycle of nivolumab. The V call is TRBV5-6, the J call TRBJ1-6; 11 nucleotides agree with TRBD1. The receptor comes from a human donor with classical Hodgkin lymphoma. CDR3 bases: TGTGCCAGCAGCGGAGGACAGGGGGCGATCTATAATTCACCCCTCCACTTT. It specifies CASSGGQGAIYNSPLHF.